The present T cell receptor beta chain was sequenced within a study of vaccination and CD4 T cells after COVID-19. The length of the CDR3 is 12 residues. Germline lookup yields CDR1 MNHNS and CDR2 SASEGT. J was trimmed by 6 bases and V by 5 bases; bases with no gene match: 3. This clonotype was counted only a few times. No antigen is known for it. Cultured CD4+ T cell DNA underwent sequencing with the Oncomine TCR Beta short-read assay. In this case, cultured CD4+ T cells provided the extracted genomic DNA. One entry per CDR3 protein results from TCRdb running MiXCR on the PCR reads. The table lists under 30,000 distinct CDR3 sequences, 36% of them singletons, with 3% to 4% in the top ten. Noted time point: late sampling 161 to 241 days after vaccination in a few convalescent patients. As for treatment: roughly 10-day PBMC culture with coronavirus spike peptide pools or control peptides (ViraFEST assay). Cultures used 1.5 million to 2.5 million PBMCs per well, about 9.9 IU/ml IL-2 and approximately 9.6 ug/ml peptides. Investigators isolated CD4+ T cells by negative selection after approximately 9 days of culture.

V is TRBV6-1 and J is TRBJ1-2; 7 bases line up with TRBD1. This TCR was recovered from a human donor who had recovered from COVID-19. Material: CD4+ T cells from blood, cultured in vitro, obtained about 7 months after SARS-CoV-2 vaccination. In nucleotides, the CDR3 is TGTGCCAGCAGTAAGACAGGGCATGGCTACACCTTC. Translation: CASSKTGHGYTF.